This section outlines one TCR beta chain sequence together with its context. Its specificity is not known. CD8+CD57+ cell expansion had been shown by flow cytometry in patients chosen for sequencing. Patients, without exception, had severe acquired aplastic anemia. No therapy had been given to the patients at the time of blood sampling. The data originate from a study of CD8+CD57+ T cells in acquired aplastic anemia. The overall study: Sorted CD4+ plus CD8+ cells gave DNA averaging roughly 3.5 ug. Findings of the study overall: Controls and patients did not differ significantly in CD8+ Simpson's diversity.

This CDR3 has 12 amino acids. Unmatched junction bases numbered 9, after V lost 10 bases and J lost 7 bases. In germline, CDR1 is SNHLY, CDR2 FYNNEI. TCR beta VDJ combinations and CDR3 sequences were profiled from genomic DNA. TCRdb re-called the reads with MiXCR, one entry per CDR3 protein. The sample includes 150,000 to 200,000 distinct CDR3 sequences, roughly half of them seen just once. Sequencing used sorted CD4+, CD8+, or CD8+CD57+ T cells (not recorded which) from PBMCs. V usage is TRBV2 and J usage is TRBJ1-2, with TRBD1 matching 7 bases. The origin of this receptor is a human donor with aplastic anemia. The CDR3 DNA is TGTGCCAACAGAGCGGACAGGTTTGGCTACACCTTC. Translation: CANRADRFGYTF. The entire variable domain, with the rest obtained from reference TRBV2 and TRBJ1-2, is as follows: EPEVTQTPSHQVTQMGQEVILRCVPISNHLYFYWYRQILGQKVEFLVSFYNNEISEKSEIFDDQFSVERPDGSNFTLKIRSTKLEDSAMYFCANRADRFGYTFGSGTRLTVV.